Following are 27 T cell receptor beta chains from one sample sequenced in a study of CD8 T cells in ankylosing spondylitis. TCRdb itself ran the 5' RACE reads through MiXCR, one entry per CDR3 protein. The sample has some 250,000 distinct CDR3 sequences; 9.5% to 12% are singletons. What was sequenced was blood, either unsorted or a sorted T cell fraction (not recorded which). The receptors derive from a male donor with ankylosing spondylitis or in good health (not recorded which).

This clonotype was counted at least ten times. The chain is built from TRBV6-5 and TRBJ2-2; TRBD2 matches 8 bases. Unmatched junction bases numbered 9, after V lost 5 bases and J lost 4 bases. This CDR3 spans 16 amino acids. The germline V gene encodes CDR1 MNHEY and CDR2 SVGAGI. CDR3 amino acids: CASSTPRGDSTGELFF. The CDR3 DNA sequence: TGTGCCAGCAGTACCCCGCGGGGGGATAGCACCGGGGAGCTGTTTTTT.

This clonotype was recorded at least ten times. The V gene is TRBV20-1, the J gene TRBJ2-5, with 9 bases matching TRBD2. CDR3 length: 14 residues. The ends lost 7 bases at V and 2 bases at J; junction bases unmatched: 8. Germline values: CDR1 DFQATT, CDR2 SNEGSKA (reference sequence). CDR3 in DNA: TGCAGTGTCCCGACTAGCGGTTTTCAAGAGACCCAGTACTTC. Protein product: CSVPTSGFQETQYF.

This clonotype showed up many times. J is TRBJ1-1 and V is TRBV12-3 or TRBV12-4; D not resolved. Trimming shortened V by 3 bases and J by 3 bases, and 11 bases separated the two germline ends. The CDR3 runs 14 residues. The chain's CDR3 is CASSLNPVYTEAFF. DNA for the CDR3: TGTGCCAGCAGTTTGAATCCAGTCTACACTGAAGCTTTCTTT.

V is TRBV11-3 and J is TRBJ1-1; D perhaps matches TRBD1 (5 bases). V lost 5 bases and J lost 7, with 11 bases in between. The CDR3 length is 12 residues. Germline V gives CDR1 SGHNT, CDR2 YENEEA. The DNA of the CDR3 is TGTGCCAGCAGCCTACGGGACGGTGAAGCTTTCTTT. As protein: CASSLRDGEAFF.

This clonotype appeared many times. CDR3 sequence reads: CASSLGVSANTGELFF. The CDR3 region has the DNA TGTGCCAGCAGCTTGGGCGTAAGCGCGAACACCGGGGAGCTGTTTTTT. This chain joins TRBV5-6 and TRBJ2-2; D not resolved. V gave up 0 bases and J gave up 0 bases, with 9 bases separating them. Germline V gene sequence: CDR1 SGHDT, CDR2 YYEEEE. The CDR3 runs to 16 residues.

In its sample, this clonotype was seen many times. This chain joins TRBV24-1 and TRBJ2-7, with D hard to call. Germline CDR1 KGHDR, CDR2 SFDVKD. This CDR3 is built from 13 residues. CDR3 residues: CASAGSHSYEQYF. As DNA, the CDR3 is TGTGCGTCGGCCGGCTCACACTCCTACGAGCAGTACTTC.

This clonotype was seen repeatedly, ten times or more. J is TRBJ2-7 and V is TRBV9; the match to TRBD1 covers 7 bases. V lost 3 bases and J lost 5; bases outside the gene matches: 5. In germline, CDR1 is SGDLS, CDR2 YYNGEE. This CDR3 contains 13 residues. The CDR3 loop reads CASSGQGWHEQYF. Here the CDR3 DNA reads TGTGCCAGCAGCGGACAGGGCTGGCACGAGCAGTACTTC.

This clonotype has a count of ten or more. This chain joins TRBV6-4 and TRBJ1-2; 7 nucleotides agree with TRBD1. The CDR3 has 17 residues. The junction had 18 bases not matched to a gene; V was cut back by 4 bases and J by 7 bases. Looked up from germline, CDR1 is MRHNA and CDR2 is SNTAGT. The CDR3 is CASSVQGQATTGRGYTF. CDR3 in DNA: TGTGCCAGCAGTGTCCAAGGACAGGCCACTACTGGTCGTGGCTACACCTTC.

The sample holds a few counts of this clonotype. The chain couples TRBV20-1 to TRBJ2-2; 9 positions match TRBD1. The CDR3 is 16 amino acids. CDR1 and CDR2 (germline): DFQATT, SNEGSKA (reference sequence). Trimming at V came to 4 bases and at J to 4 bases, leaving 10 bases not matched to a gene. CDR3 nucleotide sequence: TGCAGTGCTAAAGCCGGACAGGGGCGGGCCACCGGGGAGCTGTTTTTT. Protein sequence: CSAKAGQGRATGELFF.

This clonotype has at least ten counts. The CDR3 loop reads CASSLTGSDIQYF. As DNA, the CDR3 is TGTGCCAGCAGTCTGACAGGGTCGGACATTCAGTACTTC. V and J are TRBV7-3 and TRBJ2-4, with 7 bases fitting TRBD1. The CDR3 length is 13 residues. Unmatched junction bases numbered 7, after V lost 6 bases and J lost 8 bases. Germline CDR1 SGHTA, CDR2 FQGTGA.

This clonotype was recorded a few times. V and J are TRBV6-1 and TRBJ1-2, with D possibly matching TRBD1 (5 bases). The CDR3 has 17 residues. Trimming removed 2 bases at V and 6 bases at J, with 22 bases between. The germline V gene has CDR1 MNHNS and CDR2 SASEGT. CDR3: CASSESFGGAGSNGYTF. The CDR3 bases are TGTGCCAGCAGTGAATCGTTCGGGGGAGCAGGGTCTAATGGCTACACCTTC.

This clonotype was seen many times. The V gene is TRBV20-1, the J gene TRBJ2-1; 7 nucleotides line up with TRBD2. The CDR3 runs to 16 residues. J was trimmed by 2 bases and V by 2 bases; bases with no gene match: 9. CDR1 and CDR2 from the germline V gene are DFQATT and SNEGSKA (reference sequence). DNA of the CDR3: TGCAGTGCTAGACCCTTCAATCGGGGGGCCTACAATGAGCAGTTCTTC. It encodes CSARPFNRGAYNEQFF.

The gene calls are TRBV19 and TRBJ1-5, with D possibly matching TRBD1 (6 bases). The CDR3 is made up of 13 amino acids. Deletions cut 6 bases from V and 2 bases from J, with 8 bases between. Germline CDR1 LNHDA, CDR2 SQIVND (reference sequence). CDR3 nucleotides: TGTGCCAGTAGGGACAGTCGCAATCAGCCCCAGCATTTT. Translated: CASRDSRNQPQHF. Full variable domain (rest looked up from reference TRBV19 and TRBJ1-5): DGGITQSPKYLFRKEGQNVTLSCEQNLNHDAMYWYRQDPGQGLRLIYYSQIVNDFQKGDIAEGYSVSREKKESFPLTVTSAQKNPTAFYLCASRDSRNQPQHFGDGTRLSIL.

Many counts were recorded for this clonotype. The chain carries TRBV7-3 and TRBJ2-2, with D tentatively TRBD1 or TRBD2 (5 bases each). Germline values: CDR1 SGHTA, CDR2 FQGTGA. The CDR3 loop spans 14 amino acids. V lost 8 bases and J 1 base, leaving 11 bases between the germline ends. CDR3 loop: CASESGQNTGELFF. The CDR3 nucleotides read TGTGCCAGCGAATCGGGGCAGAACACCGGGGAGCTGTTTTTT.

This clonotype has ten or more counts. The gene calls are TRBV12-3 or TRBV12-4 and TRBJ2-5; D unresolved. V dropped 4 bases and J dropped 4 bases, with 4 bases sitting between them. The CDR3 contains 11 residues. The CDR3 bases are TGTGCCAGCAGTTCCCCAGAGACCCAGTACTTC. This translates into CASSSPETQYF.

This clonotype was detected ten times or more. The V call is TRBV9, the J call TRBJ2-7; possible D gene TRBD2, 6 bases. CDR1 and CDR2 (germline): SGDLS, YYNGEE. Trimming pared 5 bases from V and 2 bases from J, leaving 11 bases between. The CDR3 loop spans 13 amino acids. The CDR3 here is CASSKGLTYEQYF. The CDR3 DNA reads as TGTGCCAGCAGTAAGGGACTGACCTACGAGCAGTACTTC.

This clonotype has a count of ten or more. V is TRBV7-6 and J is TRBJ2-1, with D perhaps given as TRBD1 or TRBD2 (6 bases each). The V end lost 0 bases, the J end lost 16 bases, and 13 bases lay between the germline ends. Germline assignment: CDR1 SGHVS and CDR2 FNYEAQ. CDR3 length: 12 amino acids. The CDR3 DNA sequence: TGTGCCAGCAGCTTAGCTGGGGGGCCTGGTTTCTTC. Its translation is CASSLAGGPGFF. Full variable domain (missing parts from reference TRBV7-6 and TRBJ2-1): GAGVSQSPRYKVTKRGQDVALRCDPISGHVSLYWYRQALGQGPEFLTYFNYEAQQDKSGLPNDRFSAERPEGSISTLTIQRTEQRDSAMYRCASSLAGGPGFFGPGTRLTVL.

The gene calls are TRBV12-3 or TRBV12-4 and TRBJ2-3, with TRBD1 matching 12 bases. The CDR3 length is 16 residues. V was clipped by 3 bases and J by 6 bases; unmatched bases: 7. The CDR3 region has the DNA TGTGCCAGCAGTTTCCTCCGGGACAGGGGGCTCGATACGCAGTATTTT. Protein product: CASSFLRDRGLDTQYF.

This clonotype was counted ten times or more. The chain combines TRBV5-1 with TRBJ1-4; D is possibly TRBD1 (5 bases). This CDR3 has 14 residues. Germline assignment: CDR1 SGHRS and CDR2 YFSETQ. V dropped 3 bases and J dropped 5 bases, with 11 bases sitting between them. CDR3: CASSSRQGNEKLFF. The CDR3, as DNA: TGCGCCAGCAGCTCGCGGCAGGGCAATGAAAAACTGTTTTTT. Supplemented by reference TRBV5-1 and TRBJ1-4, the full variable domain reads KAGVTQTPRYLIKTRGQQVTLSCSPISGHRSVSWYQQTPGQGLQFLFEYFSETQRNKGNFPGRFSGRQFSNSRSEMNVSTLELGDSALYLCASSSRQGNEKLFFGSGTQLSVL.

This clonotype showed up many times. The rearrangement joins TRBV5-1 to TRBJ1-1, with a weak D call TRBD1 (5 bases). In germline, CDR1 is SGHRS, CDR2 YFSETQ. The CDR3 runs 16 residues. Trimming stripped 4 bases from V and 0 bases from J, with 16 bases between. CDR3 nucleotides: TGCGCCAGCAGCAGTATGGGGGTCCCTATGAACACTGAAGCTTTCTTT. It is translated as CASSSMGVPMNTEAFF.

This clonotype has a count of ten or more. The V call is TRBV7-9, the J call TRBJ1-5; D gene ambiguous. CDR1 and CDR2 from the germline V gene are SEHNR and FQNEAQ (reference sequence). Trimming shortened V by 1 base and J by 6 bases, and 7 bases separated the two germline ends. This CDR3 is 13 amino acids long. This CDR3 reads CASSLDHGQPQHF. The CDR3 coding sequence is TGTGCCAGCAGCTTAGATCACGGTCAGCCCCAGCATTTT.

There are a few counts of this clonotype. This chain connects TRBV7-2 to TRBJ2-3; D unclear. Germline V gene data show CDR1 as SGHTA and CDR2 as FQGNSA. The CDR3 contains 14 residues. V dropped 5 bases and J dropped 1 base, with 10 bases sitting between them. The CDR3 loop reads CASSPTWGTDTQYF. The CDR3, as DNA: TGTGCCAGCAGCCCTACCTGGGGCACAGATACGCAGTATTTT. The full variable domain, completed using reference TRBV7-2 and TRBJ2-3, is GAGVSQSPSNKVTEKGKDVELRCDPISGHTALYWYRQSLGQGLEFLIYFQGNSAPDKSGLPSDRFSAERTGGSVSTLTIQRTQQEDSAVYLCASSPTWGTDTQYFGPGTRLTVL.

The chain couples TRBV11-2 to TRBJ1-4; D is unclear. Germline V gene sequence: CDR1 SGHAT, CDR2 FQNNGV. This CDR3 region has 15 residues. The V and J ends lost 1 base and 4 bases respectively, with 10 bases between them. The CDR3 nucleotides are TGTGCCAGCAGCTTAGCCCCAGGCAGTAATGAAAAACTGTTTTTT. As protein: CASSLAPGSNEKLFF.

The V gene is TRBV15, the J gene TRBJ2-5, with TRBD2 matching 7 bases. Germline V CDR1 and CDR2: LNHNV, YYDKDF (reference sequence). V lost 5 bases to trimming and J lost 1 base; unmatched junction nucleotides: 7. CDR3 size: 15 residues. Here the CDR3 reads CATSEMGTIQETQYF. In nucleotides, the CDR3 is TGTGCCACCAGCGAGATGGGGACTATCCAAGAGACCCAGTACTTC.

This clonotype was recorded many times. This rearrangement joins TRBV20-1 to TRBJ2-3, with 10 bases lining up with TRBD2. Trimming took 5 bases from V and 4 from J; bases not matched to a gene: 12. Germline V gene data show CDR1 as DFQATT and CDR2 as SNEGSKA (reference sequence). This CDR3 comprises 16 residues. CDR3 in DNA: TGCAGTGCTGGCAGGACTAGCGGACCTCTGGCAGATACGCAGTATTTT. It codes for CSAGRTSGPLADTQYF.

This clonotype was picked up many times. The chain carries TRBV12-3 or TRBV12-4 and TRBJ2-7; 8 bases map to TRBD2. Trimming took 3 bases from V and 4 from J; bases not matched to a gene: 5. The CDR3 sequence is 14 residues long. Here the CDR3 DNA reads TGTGCCAGCAGTTTTTCTAGCGGGCTATACGAGCAGTACTTC. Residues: CASSFSSGLYEQYF.

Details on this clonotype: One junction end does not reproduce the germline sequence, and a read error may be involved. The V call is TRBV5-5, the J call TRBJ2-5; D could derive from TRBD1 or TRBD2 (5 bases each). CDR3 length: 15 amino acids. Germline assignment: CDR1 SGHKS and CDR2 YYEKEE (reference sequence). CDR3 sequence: CVSSSRGGYGETQYF. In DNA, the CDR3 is TGTGTCAGCAGCTCGAGGGGCGGGTACGGAGAGACCCAGTACTTC.